This TCR beta chain was found in a study of T cell changes during pregnancy in multiple sclerosis. TCRdb keeps only in-frame clones here, not all; method: immunoSEQ multiplex PCR. Of roughly 56,000 clones in the sample, around 90% were seen once. CDR1 is MDHEN and CDR2 is SYDVKM in the germline V gene. The length of the CDR3 is 14 residues. The V end was cut by 5 bases, the J end by 3 bases, with 11 bases between. Specimen: peripheral blood, collected in the first trimester of pregnancy. The TCR sequence derives from a female donor with multiple sclerosis, enrolled in a pregnancy study. The chain uses TRBV28 and TRBJ1-5; the D is unclear. This CDR3 reads CASSTRVLNQPQHF. CDR3 DNA: TGTGCCAGCAGTACTAGGGTTCTCAATCAGCCCCAGCATTTT.